This passage covers 4 T cell receptor beta chains from one sample sequenced in a study of metastatic and nonmetastatic thyroid tumors. Via MiXCR, TCRdb re-called the PCR reads. The profile shows roughly 36,000 clones, approximately 11% of them singletons. Each patient went into thyroid surgery without having received any treatment. The specimen sequenced was blood. These receptors all come from a female donor with papillary thyroid cancer or a benign thyroid nodule (not recorded which). Some clones in this sample may be carry-over from other donors' samples.

This clone was seen ten or more times. Given a much more abundant clone one base away, this may be a read error. The chain recombines TRBV12-3 or TRBV12-4 with TRBJ1-2; 9 nucleotides line up with TRBD1. This CDR3 has 13 residues. The CDR3, as DNA: TGTGCCTGCAGTACCGGGACAGGGTGGGGCTACACCTTC. It is translated as CACSTGTGWGYTF.

This clone was detected many times. The chain is built from TRBV7-2 and TRBJ2-1; D may be TRBD1 or TRBD2 (5 bases each). From germline, CDR1 is SGHTA and CDR2 FQGNSA. This CDR3 is 13 amino acids long. The V and J ends lost 1 base and 6 bases respectively, with 7 bases between them. The CDR3 coding sequence is TGTGCCAGCAGCTTAGTTGGGACCAATGAGCAGTTCTTC. Translated, it gives CASSLVGTNEQFF.

This clone appeared many times. In nucleotides, the CDR3 is TGTGCCAGCAGCGTAGGGGAGGGTAGCCCCTACAATGAGCAGTTCTTC. Protein: CASSVGEGSPYNEQFF. The rearrangement links TRBV9 to TRBJ2-1; 7 bases are shared with TRBD2. The V and J ends lost 0 bases and 2 bases, in that order; junction bases with no gene match: 5. Germline V gene data show CDR1 as SGDLS and CDR2 as YYNGEE. The CDR3 spans 16 residues.

This clone was recorded at least ten times. The chain has TRBV6-2 or TRBV6-3 and TRBJ2-1, with a weak D call TRBD2 (5 bases). The CDR3 spans 13 residues. Germline values: CDR1 MNHEY, CDR2 SVGEGT. V lost 4 bases and J lost 7, with 11 bases in between. The CDR3 coding sequence is TGTGCCAGCAGTTCACTAGGTTTAAATGAGCAGTTCTTC. Encoded protein: CASSSLGLNEQFF.